This entry is about one T cell receptor beta chain. This entry comes from a study of T-cell reconstitution after alpha-beta-depleted transplantation in children. Unique molecular identifiers were used to barcode this TCRbeta library. TCRdb processed the PCR reads anew with MiXCR; each CDR3 protein has one entry. The sample lists a few hundred thousand distinct CDR3 sequences; 11% were seen once. The CDR3 is made up of 14 amino acids. V was clipped by 1 base and J by 3 bases, with 10 bases between them. Germline assignment: CDR1 MGHRA and CDR2 YSYEKL. The rearrangement links TRBV4-1 to TRBJ2-7; D might be TRBD1 (6 bases). Sequences were derived from PBMCs from the stem cell graft donor, sampled from the stem cell graft. This TCR derives from a human donor who donated a stem cell graft to a child with acute myeloid leukemia. CDR3 loop: CASSQGTDGYEQYF. DNA for the CDR3: TGCGCCAGCAGCCAAGGGACAGACGGCTACGAGCAGTACTTC.